These 29 T cell receptor beta chains came from one sample sequenced in a study of blood T cell repertoires in COVID-19. Sequencing used immunoSEQ multiplex PCR; TCRdb keeps in-frame clones, though not all of them. The sample records tens of thousands of clones, 75% to 95% being singletons. The sample consisted of peripheral blood. The receptor source for this set is an elderly woman with acute or convalescent COVID-19.

The CDR3 sequence is CASSRGTGRRDEQFF. In nucleotides, the CDR3 is TGTGCCAGTAGTAGGGGGACAGGGAGAAGGGATGAGCAGTTCTTC. The genes are TRBV19 and TRBJ2-1; 9 positions agree with TRBD1. The CDR3 has 15 residues. J gave up 8 bases and V 4 bases, and 9 bases lay outside the gene matches. Germline V gene data show CDR1 as LNHDA and CDR2 as SQIVND (reference sequence).

V gene TRBV4-1 combines with J gene TRBJ1-6; TRBD1 is a possible D gene (5 bases). V was cut by 2 bases and J by 4 bases, with 15 bases left in between. From germline, CDR1 is MGHRA and CDR2 YSYEKL. This CDR3 spans 17 amino acids. The CDR3 region is CASSQQSGGGYNSPLHF. Here the CDR3 DNA reads TGCGCCAGCAGCCAACAGTCCGGCGGGGGGTATAATTCACCCCTCCACTTT.

The rearrangement joins TRBV5-1 to TRBJ2-4; D is unclear. CDR3 size: 13 residues. CDR1 and CDR2 (germline): SGHRS, YFSETQ. Trimming took off 0 bases at V and 7 bases at J, with 8 bases between the two ends. The CDR3 bases are TGCGCCAGCAGCTTGGATCCAGATAACATTCAGTACTTC. Amino acids: CASSLDPDNIQYF.

This chain joins TRBV7-2 and TRBJ1-2, with a weak D call TRBD1 (6 bases). With 5 bases removed from V and 2 bases from J, the gap between germline ends came to 9 bases. There are 13 residues in the CDR3. In germline, CDR1 is SGHTA, CDR2 FQGNSA. The CDR3 coding sequence is TGTGCCAGCAGCATTGACAGGAACTATGGCTACACCTTC. Translated, it gives CASSIDRNYGYTF.

This clone was recorded only once. The chain uses TRBV4-3 and TRBJ1-1; D ambiguous. Trimming left V 0 bases short and J 3 bases short, with 11 bases between. CDR1 LGHNA and CDR2 YSLEER come from the germline V gene. This CDR3 spans 15 amino acids. This CDR3 reads CASSQDEGGYTEAFF. As DNA, the CDR3 is TGCGCCAGCAGCCAAGACGAGGGCGGGTACACTGAAGCTTTCTTT.

The J gene is TRBJ1-1, the V gene TRBV14; 9 nucleotides line up with TRBD1. The CDR3 is 13 residues long. The junction had 4 bases not matched to a gene; V was cut back by 1 base and J by 10 bases. The germline V gene has CDR1 SGHDN and CDR2 FVKESK. The CDR3 nucleotides read TGTGCCAGCAGCCAAGCTTACAGGGGGCGAGCTTTCTTT. As protein: CASSQAYRGRAFF.

V usage is TRBV27 and J usage is TRBJ2-3; 9 positions agree with TRBD2. V lost 7 bases to trimming and J lost 4 bases; unmatched junction nucleotides: 3. Per germline, CDR1 MNHEY and CDR2 SMNVEV (reference sequence). The CDR3 is 13 amino acids. The CDR3 loop is CASTAGGADTQYF. CDR3 nucleotides: TGTGCCAGCACGGCGGGGGGGGCAGATACGCAGTATTTT.

The table lists this clone with a count of one. The J gene is TRBJ1-1, the V gene TRBV6-5; no clear D gene. V shed 7 bases and J shed 3 bases, with 9 bases lying between them. CDR1 and CDR2 from the germline V gene are MNHEY and SVGAGI. The CDR3 covers 12 residues. The CDR3 loop reads CASTRGDTEAFF. The DNA of the CDR3 is TGTGCCAGCACCAGAGGTGACACTGAAGCTTTCTTT.

The rearrangement links TRBV5-1 to TRBJ2-2, with 8 bases aligning to TRBD1. The length of the CDR3 is 16 residues. Germline V gives CDR1 SGHRS, CDR2 YFSETQ. Trimming at V came to 6 bases and at J to 4 bases, leaving 11 bases not matched to a gene. This chain's CDR3 is CASTFDRGDGTGELFF. The CDR3 DNA is TGCGCCAGCACCTTTGACAGGGGAGACGGCACCGGGGAGCTGTTTTTT.

CDR3 DNA sequence: TGTGCCACCGTCGACCTCCGGGACAGAACCTACGAGCAGTACTTC. This translates into CATVDLRDRTYEQYF. The rearrangement uses TRBV6-5 and TRBJ2-7; 7 bases are shared with TRBD1. Per the germline V gene, CDR1 is MNHEY and CDR2 is SVGAGI. The trim removed 10 bases at V and 2 bases at J, leaving 14 bases unmatched. The CDR3 has 15 residues.

This sequence joins TRBV10-2 and TRBJ1-6; 8 bases match TRBD1. Losses at the gene ends were 4 bases for V and 6 bases for J; bases not matched to a gene: 2. CDR1 is WSHSY, CDR2 SAAADI, per germline. This CDR3 comprises 14 residues. The CDR3 sequence is CASSVGQVNSPLHF. The DNA for the CDR3 is TGCGCCAGCAGTGTGGGACAGGTTAATTCACCCCTCCACTTT.

The genes are TRBV18 and TRBJ2-6, with 10 nucleotides matching TRBD1. V lost 3 bases and J lost 0; bases outside the gene matches: 8. The CDR3 is 19 residues long. Germline lookup yields CDR1 KGHSH and CDR2 LQKENI. This CDR3 is CASSPLHGTGASGANVLTF. CDR3 DNA: TGTGCCAGCTCACCGCTCCACGGGACAGGGGCCTCTGGGGCCAACGTCCTGACTTTC.

The rearrangement joins TRBV7-8 to TRBJ1-1; D is unresolved. The CDR3 is made up of 15 amino acids. With 4 bases removed from V and 1 base from J, the gap between germline ends came to 13 bases. The V gene's germline CDR1 is SGHVS and CDR2 FQNEAQ. The CDR3 loop reads CASSSLTTANTEAFF. The CDR3 DNA follows: TGTGCCAGCAGCTCCCTCACAACAGCGAACACTGAAGCTTTCTTT.

A single count supports this clone. This chain uses TRBV24-1 with TRBJ1-3; TRBD1 agrees at 8 bases. The CDR3 is 18 amino acids. J lost 0 bases, V lost 7 bases, and 13 bases had no gene match. CDR1 and CDR2 (germline): KGHDR, SFDVKD. The CDR3 is CATSRPATGAYSGNTIYF. The CDR3 bases are TGTGCCACCAGCAGACCAGCGACAGGGGCCTACTCTGGAAACACCATATATTTT.

V is TRBV9 and J is TRBJ2-1; 8 bases align to TRBD2. CDR1 is SGDLS, CDR2 YYNGEE, per germline. The CDR3 loop spans 19 amino acids. Unmatched junction bases numbered 14, after V lost 0 bases and J lost 3 bases. CDR3 coding DNA: TGTGCCAGCAGCGTAGGGAGGGGGGTAGCGGGGACCCACTACAATGAGCAGTTCTTC. Amino acid sequence: CASSVGRGVAGTHYNEQFF. Supplemented by reference TRBV9 and TRBJ2-1, the full variable domain reads DSGVTQTPKHLITATGQRVTLRCSPRSGDLSVYWYQQSLDQGLQFLIQYYNGEERAKGNILERFSAQQFPDLHSELNLSSLELGDSALYFCASSVGRGVAGTHYNEQFFGPGTRLTVL.

This chain links TRBV9 with TRBJ1-1; 8 positions agree with TRBD1. The V gene's germline CDR1 is SGDLS and CDR2 YYNGEE. The CDR3 contains 14 residues. With V trimmed by 0 bases and J by 7 bases, 5 bases remained unmatched. CDR3 nucleotide sequence: TGTGCCAGCAGCGTAGGGCAGGGGGCTTATGAAGCTTTCTTT. Translated: CASSVGQGAYEAFF.

This chain links TRBV7-8 with TRBJ2-5, with D tentatively TRBD2 (7 bases). CDR1 is SGHVS, CDR2 FQNEAQ, per germline. Trimming pared 1 base from V and 1 base from J, leaving 10 bases between. The CDR3 spans 15 residues. CDR3 in DNA: TGTGCCAGCAGCTTAGGGCGGGGGCTCCAAGAGACCCAGTACTTC. This sequence encodes CASSLGRGLQETQYF.

The chain is built from TRBV19 and TRBJ2-5, with TRBD2 as a possible D gene (5 bases). CDR3 size: 14 residues. The V gene's germline CDR1 is LNHDA and CDR2 SQIVND (reference sequence). Trimming took 6 bases from V and 5 from J, leaving 16 bases between them. The CDR3 reads CASSTGQSGETQYF. The CDR3 DNA reads as TGTGCCAGTAGCACGGGTCAGAGCGGCGAGACCCAGTACTTC.

This chain links TRBV9 with TRBJ1-3, with TRBD1 matching 10 bases. The germline V gene encodes CDR1 SGDLS and CDR2 YYNGEE. V trimming: 4 bases; J trimming: 3 bases; junction bases outside the gene matches: 7. The CDR3 has 16 residues. The CDR3 loop is CASSTRTGGLGNTIYF. CDR3 coding DNA: TGTGCCAGCAGCACACGGACAGGGGGTCTTGGAAACACCATATATTTT. The full variable domain, its missing parts supplied by reference TRBV9 and TRBJ1-3, is DSGVTQTPKHLITATGQRVTLRCSPRSGDLSVYWYQQSLDQGLQFLIQYYNGEERAKGNILERFSAQQFPDLHSELNLSSLELGDSALYFCASSTRTGGLGNTIYFGEGSWLTVV.

The genes are TRBV27 and TRBJ1-6; D is uncertain. The CDR3 runs to 17 residues. Between the trimmed V and J ends, which lost 6 bases and 0 bases, there was a span of 15 bases. Germline lookup yields CDR1 MNHEY and CDR2 SMNVEV (reference sequence). The CDR3 nucleotides read TGTGCCAGCAGCCTAGCCGTAGGTGTCTCCTATAATTCACCCCTCCACTTT. This codes for CASSLAVGVSYNSPLHF.

This clone was recorded only once. DNA for the CDR3: TGTGCCAGCAGCCCTAGTCCGGGTCTTGTCGACACCTTC. Protein product: CASSPSPGLVDTF. V is TRBV3-1 (or the pseudogene TRBV3-2) and J is TRBJ1-2; no definite D call. V was clipped by 4 bases and J by 12 bases, with 18 bases between them. Germline CDR1 and CDR2: LGHDT and YNNKEL (reference sequence). The CDR3 spans 13 residues.

The J gene is TRBJ1-3, the V gene TRBV29-1; possible D gene TRBD1, 6 bases. Germline values: CDR1 SQVTM, CDR2 ANQGSEA. V lost 6 bases to trimming and J lost 0 bases, with 9 bases between them. The CDR3 runs 13 residues. The CDR3 DNA is TGCAGCGTAGGACAGAGCTCTGGAAACACCATATATTTT. Translation gives CSVGQSSGNTIYF.

The V and J genes are TRBV11-2 and TRBJ1-1; possible D gene TRBD1, 6 bases. The germline gives CDR1 SGHAT, CDR2 FQNNGV. The V end was cut by 2 bases, the J end by 4 bases, with 14 bases between. The CDR3 runs 15 residues. In DNA form, the CDR3 reads TGTGCCAGCAGCTTAAGCGGCAGGGGCCTCACTGAAGCTTTCTTT. It specifies CASSLSGRGLTEAFF.

V and J are TRBV19 and TRBJ1-2; tentatively, D is TRBD1 (5 bases). Trimming shortened V by 5 bases and J by 0 bases, and 10 bases separated the two germline ends. The CDR3 spans 14 residues. The germline gives CDR1 LNHDA, CDR2 SQIVND (reference sequence). Here the CDR3 reads CASSPRVTNYGYTF. The CDR3 nucleotides are TGTGCCAGTAGTCCCAGGGTCACTAACTATGGCTACACCTTC.

The V call is TRBV18, the J call TRBJ1-1; D is possibly TRBD1 (6 bases). CDR3 length: 14 residues. The V end was cut by 1 base, the J end by 6 bases, with 12 bases between. CDR1 is KGHSH and CDR2 is LQKENI in the germline V gene. The CDR3 nucleotides are TGTGCCAGCTCACCACAGGGGGGGGGTTCTGAAGCTTTCTTT. Translation gives CASSPQGGGSEAFF.

The V call is TRBV2, the J call TRBJ2-7; D perhaps matches TRBD1 (5 bases). This CDR3 is 15 amino acids long. Germline loops: CDR1 SNHLY, CDR2 FYNNEI. V was clipped by 7 bases and J by 0 bases, with 16 bases between them. The CDR3 sequence is CASNPSTVRSYEQYF. The CDR3 region has the DNA TGTGCCAGCAACCCCTCGACAGTGCGCTCCTACGAGCAGTACTTC.

This chain joins TRBV18 and TRBJ1-6; possibly TRBD1 for D (6 bases). This CDR3 has 14 amino acids. CDR1 is KGHSH and CDR2 is LQKENI in the germline V gene. The germline V and J ends were trimmed by 3 bases and 9 bases, with 12 bases remaining between them. CDR3 sequence reads: CASSPGANGSPLHF. In DNA, the CDR3 is TGTGCCAGCTCACCGGGGGCGAATGGTTCACCCCTCCACTTT.

V and J are TRBV7-2 and TRBJ1-1, with TRBD1 identical over 9 bases. This CDR3 is built from 14 residues. Germline CDR1 is SGHTA and CDR2 is FQGNSA. V lost 4 bases, J lost 5 bases, and 5 bases stayed unmatched. The CDR3 sequence: CASSSTGGWTEAFF. CDR3 coding DNA: TGTGCCAGCAGCTCTACAGGGGGCTGGACTGAAGCTTTCTTT.

The chain recombines TRBV6-5 with TRBJ1-3; D may be TRBD1 (6 bases). Looked up from germline, CDR1 is MNHEY and CDR2 is SVGAGI. This CDR3 region has 13 residues. The V and J ends lost 10 bases and 0 bases respectively, with 10 bases between them. As DNA, the CDR3 is TGTGCCACCACAGGGATCTCTGGAAACACCATATATTTT. Amino acid sequence: CATTGISGNTIYF.